Below, one T cell receptor (beta chain) is given with its context. This sample was included in a study of blood T cell repertoires in COVID-19. About the research overall: Whether acute or convalescent, the COVID-19 samples came from the United States, Italy and Spain. Sources were T cells, B-cell-depleted T cells, or PBMCs; the material itself was cDNA or gDNA.

The CDR3 extends over 15 amino acids. Looked up from germline, CDR1 is KGHDR and CDR2 is SFDVKD. V trimming: 6 bases; J trimming: 7 bases; junction bases outside the gene matches: 9. Under the authors' procedure: Estimates of nucleated cell counts were drawn from the amplification of reference gene primers. The table came from immunoSEQ multiplex PCR; TCRdb's copy has only in-frame clones and leaves some out. Clonal size and the V and J genes are those of that table, whereas D and trimming came from the DNA. Of 75,000 or so clones in the sample, roughly 88% are singletons; the top ten hold around 7.9%.

The clonotype comes from a man between 65 and 85 years old with acute or convalescent COVID-19. Sequencing was carried out using peripheral blood. The chain links TRBV24-1 to TRBJ2-1; the match to TRBD2 covers 9 bases. CDR3 loop: CATSQVAGASNEQFF. CDR3 nucleotide sequence: TGTGCCACCAGTCAAGTAGCGGGAGCATCGAATGAGCAGTTCTTC.